This T cell receptor beta chain was captured in a study of T-cell reconstitution after alpha-beta-depleted transplantation in children. The J segment lost 3 bases and the V segment lost 4 bases, leaving 7 bases of the junction unmatched. In germline, CDR1 is SGHRS, CDR2 YFSETQ. The CDR3 sequence is 17 residues long. Broader study findings: T-cell counts and diversity at one year post-transplant came mainly from newly produced T cells. High day-60 TCRbeta diversity in some patients came from surviving recipient T cells and thymic progenitors. Several hundred expanded graft clones reportedly were the source of alpha-beta T cells about two months after transplant.

This clonotype was counted many times. What it binds is not known. TCRbeta library preparation incorporated unique molecular identifiers. TCRdb called the PCR reads again in MiXCR, with one record for every CDR3 protein. Seen here are around 450,000 distinct CDR3 sequences, about 10% observed once, and the top ten hold 2% to 2.5%. This clonotype was sampled from a child aged 2 to 9 with inherited bone marrow failure, due to receive a stem cell transplant. Sequencing used PBMCs, obtained before TCRalphabeta/CD19-depleted stem cell transplant. The V gene is TRBV5-1, the J gene TRBJ2-1; 13 bases map to TRBD2. The chain's CDR3 is CASSRGLAGFLYNEQFF. Here the CDR3 DNA reads TGCGCCAGCAGCAGGGGACTAGCGGGATTCCTCTACAATGAGCAGTTCTTC. The variable domain in full, with the rest retrieved from reference TRBV5-1 and TRBJ2-1, is KAGVTQTPRYLIKTRGQQVTLSCSPISGHRSVSWYQQTPGQGLQFLFEYFSETQRNKGNFPGRFSGRQFSNSRSEMNVSTLELGDSALYLCASSRGLAGFLYNEQFFGPGTRLTVL.